The present TCR beta chain was sequenced within a study of response to subunit inactivated influenza vaccine. This clonotype was observed a few times. Antigen unknown. This CDR3 has 12 residues. The germline gives CDR1 SEHNR, CDR2 FQNEAQ (reference sequence). Trimming took off 4 bases at V and 8 bases at J, with 9 bases between the two ends. TCRdb passed the RT-PCR reads through MiXCR, listing each CDR3 protein once. The table records approximately 520,000 distinct CDR3 sequences, less than 30% of them present only once. General study findings and limits: After each seasonal influenza vaccination, few new T cells are recruited, the authors suggested.

This receptor was taken from a man aged 50-59 years who received an inactivated influenza vaccine. Sequenced here: CD4+ T cells sorted from PBMCs, sampled 4 to 6 days after vaccination. The chain joins TRBV7-9 to TRBJ2-1; unclear D gene. The DNA for the CDR3 is TGTGCCAGCAGCTCGCACCCCGATGAGCAGTTCTTC. Amino acid sequence: CASSSHPDEQFF.